The entry that follows covers one T cell receptor (beta chain) sequence. This specimen belongs to a study of T cell responses to AZD1222 COVID-19 vaccine. Germline V CDR1 and CDR2: SEHNR, FQNEAQ (reference sequence). V trimming: 2 bases; J trimming: 10 bases; junction bases outside the gene matches: 13. This CDR3 contains 15 residues. Generated by immunoSEQ multiplex PCR, the TCRdb table keeps only in-frame clones and is missing some. The repertoire holds roughly 160,000 clones, with 80% to 90% as singletons. This chain connects TRBV7-9 to TRBJ1-1; 7 bases are a match to TRBD1. Sequences were derived from peripheral blood, sampled on day 0 of AZD1222 vaccination. The origin of this receptor is an adult in good health. The CDR3 region has the DNA TGTGCCAGCAGCTTAATGGGACAGCTAAGCGTTGTAGCTTTCTTT. Translated: CASSLMGQLSVVAFF.